This TCR beta chain was obtained from a study of blood T cell repertoires in COVID-19. Germline V lookup: CDR1 SGHTA, CDR2 FQGNSA. The CDR3 loop spans 14 amino acids. V shed 5 bases and J 10 bases; nucleotides not matched to a gene: 13. Assay used: immunoSEQ multiplex PCR; TCRdb lists only in-frame clones, some missing. The top ten clones hold about 24% of a sample with some 87,000 clones, about 80% of them seen once. The chain recombines TRBV7-2 with TRBJ1-1, with 7 bases fitting TRBD1. The sequence came from a human donor in a cohort sampled during active COVID-19. Sequenced material: peripheral blood. CDR3 loop: CASSRNPGTERAFF. The DNA for the CDR3 is TGTGCCAGCAGCCGCAATCCCGGGACAGAGAGAGCTTTCTTT. Together with reference TRBV7-2 and TRBJ1-1, the CDR3 gives the full variable domain: GAGVSQSPSNKVTEKGKDVELRCDPISGHTALYWYRQSLGQGLEFLIYFQGNSAPDKSGLPSDRFSAERTGGSVSTLTIQRTQQEDSAVYLCASSRNPGTERAFFGQGTRLTVV.